This entry lists 24 T cell receptor beta chains sequenced from one sample in a study of blood T cell repertoires in COVID-19. Assay used: immunoSEQ multiplex PCR; TCRdb lists only in-frame clones, some missing. The data hold about 160,000 clones, with 60% to 80% observed a single time. The specimen was peripheral blood. These receptors were obtained from a man aged 65 to 79 with acute or convalescent COVID-19.

As regards this clone: This CDR3 is also generated by other DNA sequences in the sample. The rearrangement uses TRBV6-5 and TRBJ2-7; 9 bases match TRBD2. From germline, CDR1 is MNHEY and CDR2 SVGAGI. Trimming cost V 0 bases and J 4 bases; bases outside gene matches: 4. The CDR3 loop spans 15 amino acids. The CDR3 sequence: CASSYSAGGPYEQYF. The CDR3 DNA reads as TGTGCCAGCAGTTACTCTGCGGGAGGGCCTTACGAGCAGTACTTC.

The rearrangement links TRBV6-4 to TRBJ1-1, with TRBD1 identical over 10 bases. Germline assignment: CDR1 MRHNA and CDR2 SNTAGT. CDR3 length: 15 amino acids. With V trimmed by 4 bases and J by 3 bases, 5 bases remained unmatched. CDR3 protein: CASSASGTGDTEAFF. The CDR3 nucleotides read TGTGCCAGCAGTGCAAGCGGGACAGGGGACACTGAAGCTTTCTTT.

The sample holds a few counts of this clone. Other DNA sequences within the sample encode an identical CDR3. The CDR3 spells CASSWGLAGGGEQYF. The CDR3 DNA reads TGTGCCAGCAGTTGGGGACTAGCGGGAGGAGGCGAGCAGTACTTC. The chain carries TRBV27 and TRBJ2-7; 15 positions agree with TRBD2. The J segment lost 6 bases and the V segment lost 4 bases, leaving 4 bases of the junction unmatched. The CDR3 spans 15 residues. Germline-derived CDR1 and CDR2 are MNHEY and SMNVEV (reference sequence).

This chain uses TRBV5-4 with TRBJ2-2; the D is unclear. Per germline, CDR1 SGHNT and CDR2 YYREEE (reference sequence). CDR3 length equals 14 residues. Between the trimmed V and J ends, which lost 0 bases and 3 bases, there was a span of 6 bases. CDR3 amino acids: CASSLATDTGELFF. The CDR3 DNA reads as TGTGCCAGCAGCTTGGCCACGGACACCGGGGAGCTGTTTTTT.

This rearrangement joins TRBV6-1 to TRBJ2-3, with TRBD2 identical over 11 bases. Germline CDR1 and CDR2: MNHNS and SASEGT. This CDR3 has 16 amino acids. V shed 2 bases and J 3 bases; nucleotides not matched to a gene: 4. CDR3 in DNA: TGTGCCAGCAGTGAATTGACTAGCGGGACGACAGATACGCAGTATTTT. It translates to CASSELTSGTTDTQYF.

This sequence joins TRBV2 and TRBJ1-6; the D gene is possibly TRBD1 (5 bases). Deletions cut 6 bases from V and 7 bases from J, with 16 bases between. CDR1 is SNHLY, CDR2 FYNNEI, per germline. This CDR3 contains 15 residues. CDR3 region: CASRTRGLGNSPLHF. CDR3 sequence (DNA): TGTGCCAGCAGGACCCGGGGACTGGGGAATTCACCCCTCCACTTT.

The V call is TRBV11-2, the J call TRBJ1-5, with a tentative D call TRBD1 (5 bases). The CDR3 is 15 amino acids. CDR1 and CDR2 (germline): SGHAT, FQNNGV. V was cut by 2 bases and J by 1 base, with 9 bases left in between. The CDR3 nucleotides are TGTGCCAGCAGCTTATGGGGCTTGAGCAATCAGCCCCAGCATTTT. Its translation: CASSLWGLSNQPQHF.

The rearrangement links TRBV30 to TRBJ2-1, with 7 bases lining up with TRBD2. Germline CDR1 is GTSNPN and CDR2 is SVGIG (reference sequence). The CDR3 spans 16 residues. V dropped 5 bases and J dropped 1; count of bases not matched to a gene: 11. CDR3: CAWGPGRERSYNEQFF. The CDR3, as DNA: TGTGCCTGGGGACCGGGGCGGGAGAGGTCCTACAATGAGCAGTTCTTC. Filled out from reference TRBV30 and TRBJ2-1, the complete variable domain reads SQTIHQWPATLVQPVGSPLSLECTVEGTSNPNLYWYRQAAGRGLQLLFYSVGIGQISSEVPQNLSASRPQDRQFILSSKKLLLSDSGFYLCAWGPGRERSYNEQFFGPGTRLTVL.

The J gene is TRBJ2-3, the V gene TRBV29-1; TRBD2 matches at 9 bases. The V and J ends lost 7 bases and 4 bases, in that order; junction bases with no gene match: 9. This CDR3 region has 14 residues. Germline lookup yields CDR1 SQVTM and CDR2 ANQGSEA. The CDR3 protein is CSACGGGLADTQYF. In nucleotides, the CDR3 is TGCAGCGCATGCGGGGGGGGCCTGGCAGATACGCAGTATTTT.

J is TRBJ1-1 and V is TRBV6-5; 7 nucleotides align to TRBD1. Germline values: CDR1 MNHEY, CDR2 SVGAGI. V lost 6 bases, J lost 0 bases, and 4 bases stayed unmatched. This CDR3 spans 14 amino acids. CDR3 region: CASSFGQVNTEAFF. Written as DNA, the CDR3 is TGTGCCAGCAGCTTCGGACAGGTGAACACTGAAGCTTTCTTT.

This clone was seen a few times. This chain joins TRBV15 and TRBJ1-5; D unresolved. V was clipped by 0 bases and J by 4 bases, with 7 bases between them. The CDR3 totals 14 residues. Germline V gene lookup returns CDR1 LNHNV and CDR2 YYDKDF (reference sequence). CDR3 protein: CATSREAGNQPQHF. The DNA for the CDR3 is TGTGCCACCAGCAGAGAAGCGGGGAATCAGCCCCAGCATTTT.

This chain uses TRBV20-1 with TRBJ1-2; TRBD1 matches 7 bases. This CDR3 has 13 amino acids. Germline V gene sequence: CDR1 DFQATT, CDR2 SNEGSKA (reference sequence). Trimming removed 3 bases from V and 7 bases from J; junction bases left unmatched: 8. CDR3 coding DNA: TGCAGTGCTAGTACCGGGACAGAGGGTGGCTACACCTTC. Translation gives CSASTGTEGGYTF.

J is TRBJ1-1 and V is TRBV5-6; TRBD1 agrees at 9 bases. Germline CDR1 and CDR2: SGHDT and YYEEEE. The CDR3 runs to 13 residues. Unmatched junction bases numbered 13, after V lost 5 bases and J lost 14 bases. This CDR3 is CASRTGQGFMSFF. As DNA, the CDR3 is TGTGCCAGCAGGACGGGACAGGGTTTTATGTCGTTCTTT.

The V gene is TRBV18, the J gene TRBJ2-1, with D maybe TRBD2 (7 bases). Trimming stripped 2 bases from V and 11 bases from J, with 10 bases between. The CDR3 is 12 residues long. Germline-derived CDR1 and CDR2 are KGHSH and LQKENI. The CDR3 is CASSPGGGQQFF. CDR3 bases: TGTGCCAGCTCACCAGGGGGGGGCCAGCAGTTCTTC.

The J gene is TRBJ2-7, the V gene TRBV24-1, with D unclear. In germline, CDR1 is KGHDR, CDR2 SFDVKD. V lost 5 bases and J 4 bases, leaving 11 bases between the germline ends. The CDR3 contains 13 residues. The CDR3 DNA reads as TGTGCCACCAGTGTTCCAGGCGATTACGAGCAGTACTTC. As protein: CATSVPGDYEQYF.

This rearrangement joins TRBV28 to TRBJ2-7, with a weak D call TRBD1 (5 bases). Germline CDR1 is MDHEN and CDR2 is SYDVKM. The CDR3 runs to 11 residues. Between the trimmed V and J ends, which lost 9 bases and 4 bases, there was a span of 10 bases. The CDR3 loop reads CASFSGYEQYF. The DNA for the CDR3 is TGTGCCAGTTTCTCAGGGTACGAGCAGTACTTC.

J is TRBJ1-2 and V is TRBV29-1; D perhaps matches TRBD1 (6 bases). Germline assignment: CDR1 SQVTM and CDR2 ANQGSEA. The germline V and J ends were trimmed by 0 bases and 3 bases, with 8 bases remaining between them. The length of the CDR3 is 13 residues. CDR3 nucleotide sequence: TGCAGCGTTGAAGAGGACAGCCACTATGGCTACACCTTC. The encoded protein is CSVEEDSHYGYTF.

The chain is built from TRBV5-1 and TRBJ1-2, with 12 bases identical to TRBD1. V lost 5 bases and J lost 2; bases outside the gene matches: 4. The germline gives CDR1 SGHRS, CDR2 YFSETQ. The CDR3 runs to 15 residues. The CDR3 DNA reads TGCGCCAGCAGTGATGGGACAGGGGGCAACTATGGCTACACCTTC. Amino acid sequence: CASSDGTGGNYGYTF.

The chain recombines TRBV2 with TRBJ1-1; D may be TRBD1 (6 bases). Looked up from germline, CDR1 is SNHLY and CDR2 is FYNNEI. The CDR3 contains 15 residues. The germline V and J ends were trimmed by 2 bases and 2 bases, with 12 bases remaining between them. The CDR3 bases are TGTGCCAGCAGTGAATTTTGGGGGCCCAACACTGAAGCTTTCTTT. Protein sequence: CASSEFWGPNTEAFF. The full variable domain, its missing parts supplied by reference TRBV2 and TRBJ1-1, is EPEVTQTPSHQVTQMGQEVILRCVPISNHLYFYWYRQILGQKVEFLVSFYNNEISEKSEIFDDQFSVERPDGSNFTLKIRSTKLEDSAMYFCASSEFWGPNTEAFFGQGTRLTVV.

On this clone: This sample also contains other DNA sequences that code for the same CDR3. The gene calls are TRBV7-9 and TRBJ2-5, with D hard to call. From germline, CDR1 is SEHNR and CDR2 FQNEAQ (reference sequence). The CDR3 has 12 residues. The V gene lost 1 base and the J gene lost 5 bases, with 5 bases spanning the gap. The CDR3 loop reads CASSLVIETQYF. CDR3 coding DNA: TGTGCCAGCAGCTTAGTTATTGAGACCCAGTACTTC.

In its sample, this clone was seen a few times. The chain combines TRBV10-1 with TRBJ1-5; D might be TRBD1 (6 bases). This CDR3 is 14 amino acids long. V lost 7 bases to trimming and J lost 6 bases, with 16 bases between them. Germline V gene lookup returns CDR1 WNHNN and CDR2 SYGVQD (reference sequence). Written as DNA, the CDR3 is TGCGCCAGCACCCTGGGGGGGGGCTTTCAGCCCCAGCATTTT. This codes for CASTLGGGFQPQHF.

The chain recombines TRBV5-1 with TRBJ1-1; D not certain. The CDR3 has 14 residues. Germline V gives CDR1 SGHRS, CDR2 YFSETQ. Trimming shortened V by 0 bases and J by 3 bases, and 9 bases separated the two germline ends. The CDR3 DNA follows: TGCGCCAGCAGCTTGGACGGAGGGCACACTGAAGCTTTCTTT. The encoded protein is CASSLDGGHTEAFF.

The chain joins TRBV30 to TRBJ1-2; maybe TRBD1 (5 bases). Germline V CDR1 and CDR2: GTSNPN, SVGIG (reference sequence). This CDR3 contains 11 residues. V dropped 5 bases and J dropped 10 bases, with 14 bases sitting between them. CDR3 residues: CAWGIGALYTF. CDR3 DNA sequence: TGTGCCTGGGGAATTGGGGCCCTCTACACCTTC.

The chain links TRBV25-1 to TRBJ1-2; a possible D gene is TRBD1 (6 bases). The germline V and J ends were trimmed by 2 bases and 8 bases, with 15 bases remaining between them. This CDR3 is 14 amino acids long. Germline V lookup: CDR1 MGHDK, CDR2 SYGVNS. CDR3 protein: CASSEGRQDRGYTF. The CDR3 bases are TGTGCCAGCAGTGAAGGGCGACAGGACCGGGGCTACACCTTC.